A selection of T cell receptor beta chains follows, all from one sample in a study of Ad26.COV2.S vaccination and SARS-CoV-2 variants. The data were produced by immunoSEQ multiplex PCR, yet TCRdb's version contains in-frame clones alone and is incomplete. The data contain about half a million clones, approximately 90% of them seen just once; the ten biggest clones take up more than 1.5%. Sequenced here: peripheral blood, sampled in a trial of Ad26.COV2.S vaccine versus placebo. All receptors derive from a person aged 18-60 years who received the Ad26.COV2.S COVID-19 vaccine or a placebo. CDR3s include the opening cysteine and the closing phenylalanine or tryptophan. A D gene is named only where the DNA matches it firmly. The size field is filled for only some rows; it gives once, few, many or a size class.

d_gene	abundance	v_gene	j_gene	CDR3aa	CDR3nt
TRBD2	-	TRBV28	TRBJ2-5	CASSSSGGQETQYF	TGTGCCAGCAGTTCCTCGGGAGGGCAAGAGACCCAGTACTTC
-	-	TRBV6-5	TRBJ1-4	CASSYSGTNEKLFF	TGTGCCAGCAGTTACAGCGGGACTAATGAAAAACTGTTTTTT
TRBD1	-	TRBV28	TRBJ2-3	CASSSPPEGTVVDTQYF	TGTGCCAGCAGTTCCCCTCCAGAGGGGACAGTAGTTGATACGCAGTATTTT
TRBD1	-	TRBV5-1	TRBJ2-6	CASSIRGQHPDLTF	TGCGCCAGCAGCATAAGGGGACAGCACCCTGACCTGACTTTC
-	-	TRBV12-3/TRBV12-4	TRBJ2-1	CASSLARGNEQFF	TGTGCCAGCAGTTTAGCGCGAGGAAATGAGCAGTTCTTC
-	-	TRBV6-5	TRBJ1-3	CATSIEDGNTIYF	TGTGCCACCTCAATAGAGGATGGAAACACCATATATTTT
TRBD1	once	TRBV2	TRBJ2-7	CASSLGQGGSYEQYF	TGTGCCAGCAGTCTGGGACAGGGAGGGTCCTACGAGCAGTACTTC
-	-	TRBV5-1	TRBJ2-1	CASSTQGSEQFF	TGCGCCAGCAGCACACAGGGTAGTGAGCAGTTCTTC
-	-	TRBV12-3/TRBV12-4	TRBJ2-7	CASRQSLSYEQYF	TGTGCCAGCAGACAGAGTTTATCCTACGAGCAGTACTTC
-	-	TRBV3-1/TRBV3-2	TRBJ1-2	CASSQEHMGGGYTF	TGTGCCAGCAGCCAAGAACACATGGGGGGTGGCTACACCTTC
TRBD2	-	TRBV5-4	TRBJ2-7	CASSLASGDYEQYF	TGTGCCAGCAGCTTGGCTAGCGGGGACTACGAGCAGTACTTC
-	once	TRBV29-1	TRBJ2-2	CSAQRLSGDTGELFF	TGCAGCGCGCAACGGCTAAGTGGGGACACCGGGGAGCTGTTTTTT
-	-	TRBV6-1	TRBJ1-3	CASSEGSSGNTIYF	TGTGCCAGCAGTGAAGGGTCTTCTGGAAACACCATATATTTT
-	-	TRBV4-2	TRBJ2-6	CASSQDSMMLGANVLTF	TGTGCCAGCAGCCAAGATTCTATGATGCTGGGGGCCAACGTCCTGACTTTC
TRBD1	once	TRBV2	TRBJ2-5	CASSKLSVRGPQETQYF	TGTGCCAGCAGCAAATTAAGTGTCAGGGGGCCCCAAGAGACCCAGTACTTC
TRBD1	-	TRBV6-6	TRBJ2-7	CASLGTGVYEQYF	TGTGCCAGCCTCGGGACAGGGGTCTACGAGCAGTACTTC
TRBD2	-	TRBV14	TRBJ2-1	CASSQGIAGGHEQFF	TGTGCCAGCAGCCAAGGTATAGCGGGAGGGCATGAGCAGTTCTTC
-	few	TRBV19	TRBJ1-5	CASSIAGRAGNQPQHF	TGTGCCAGTAGTATAGCAGGCAGGGCTGGCAATCAGCCCCAGCATTTT
-	-	TRBV19	TRBJ2-6	CASSIELGTGANVLTF	TGTGCCAGTAGTATAGAATTGGGGACTGGGGCCAACGTCCTGACTTTC
-	-	TRBV4-1	TRBJ2-7	CASSQPGRNSYEQYF	TGCGCCAGCAGCCAACCGGGACGGAACTCCTACGAGCAGTACTTC
-	-	TRBV12-5	TRBJ1-1	CASGLGQGRNTEAFF	TGTGCTAGTGGTTTGGGCCAGGGGCGGAACACTGAAGCTTTCTTT
-	-	TRBV6-5	TRBJ1-6	CASSYTGTNSPLHF	TGTGCCAGCAGTTATACGGGTACGAATTCACCCCTCCACTTT
-	-	TRBV19	TRBJ2-7	CASSISGFSYEQYF	TGTGCCAGTAGTATCTCCGGGTTCTCCTACGAGCAGTACTTC
-	-	TRBV7-9	TRBJ2-7	CASSPNLVSYEQYF	TGTGCCAGCAGCCCGAACCTCGTCTCCTACGAGCAGTACTTC
-	-	TRBV6-5	TRBJ1-2	CASSYGGSYGYTF	TGTGCCAGCAGTTACGGGGGTTCATATGGCTACACCTTC
-	-	TRBV20-1	TRBJ2-7	CSAFVAFEQYF	TGCAGTGCCTTCGTAGCGTTTGAGCAGTACTTC
-	-	TRBV7-3	TRBJ2-5	CASSLPDGETQYF	TGTGCCAGCAGCCTCCCTGACGGAGAGACCCAGTACTTC
TRBD1	-	TRBV30	TRBJ1-6	CAWTGGVSPLHF	TGTGCCTGGACAGGGGGAGTTTCACCCCTCCACTTT
TRBD1	-	TRBV30	TRBJ1-1	CAWRETFRGRAEAFF	TGTGCCTGGAGGGAGACTTTCAGGGGGCGGGCTGAAGCTTTCTTT
-	-	TRBV15	TRBJ1-1	CATSPDAGGHTEAFF	TGTGCCACCAGCCCCGACGCGGGGGGGCACACTGAAGCTTTCTTT
-	few	TRBV6-1	TRBJ1-5	CASSEFVWVVQPQHF	TGTGCCAGCAGTGAATTTGTCTGGGTGGTACAGCCCCAGCATTTT
TRBD1	-	TRBV4-1	TRBJ1-1	CASSQPEQPTGVTEAFF	TGCGCCAGCAGCCAACCCGAGCAACCCACAGGGGTCACTGAAGCTTTCTTT
-	-	TRBV9	TRBJ2-2	CASGLGENTGELFF	TGTGCCAGCGGGTTAGGGGAGAACACCGGGGAGCTGTTTTTT
-	-	TRBV27	TRBJ1-6	CASGGNNSPLHF	TGTGCCAGCGGTGGAAATAATTCACCCCTCCACTTT
-	few	TRBV2	TRBJ2-5	CASSDWETQYF	TGTGCCAGCAGTGATTGGGAGACCCAGTACTTC
TRBD1	-	TRBV11-2	TRBJ2-5	CASSLEPSSWGQGEQKTQYF	TGTGCCAGCAGCTTAGAACCGAGCTCCTGGGGACAGGGGGAGCAGAAGACCCAGTACTTC
TRBD1	-	TRBV5-5	TRBJ1-5	CASSTTGDRNQPQHF	TGTGCCAGCAGCACTACAGGGGACCGCAATCAGCCCCAGCATTTT
TRBD1	-	TRBV7-6	TRBJ1-1	CASAGQGGTEAFF	TGTGCCAGCGCGGGGCAGGGGGGGACTGAAGCTTTCTTT
TRBD2	-	TRBV3-1/TRBV3-2	TRBJ2-2	CASSQMTGGHANTGELFF	TGTGCCAGCAGCCAAATGACGGGGGGGCATGCGAACACCGGGGAGCTGTTTTTT
TRBD2	-	TRBV7-8	TRBJ2-5	CASSGTSGRAGTPQETQYF	TGTGCCAGCAGCGGTACTAGCGGGAGGGCCGGGACCCCCCAAGAGACCCAGTACTTC
-	few	TRBV27	TRBJ2-7	CASSRIAGVSTYEQYF	TGTGCCAGCAGTCGGATAGCAGGGGTTTCGACCTACGAGCAGTACTTC
TRBD1	-	TRBV6-5	TRBJ2-7	CASRQGAGEQYF	TGTGCCAGCAGACAGGGGGCAGGCGAGCAGTACTTC